This TCR beta chain was identified during a study of blood T cell repertoires in COVID-19. Looking at the study overall: Sites in the United States, Italy and Spain provided acute and convalescent COVID-19 samples. In each case, the material was cDNA or gDNA derived from T cells, B-cell-depleted T cells, or PBMCs.

The germline V gene encodes CDR1 SGHVS and CDR2 FQNEAQ. The CDR3 runs 15 residues. The germline V and J ends were trimmed by 5 bases and 5 bases, with 18 bases remaining between them. The authors' processing: Counts of nucleated cells, estimated from reference gene primer amplification, were obtained. The repertoire was sequenced with immunoSEQ multiplex PCR; TCRdb's copy has only in-frame clones and lacks some. The DNA gave D and trimming, while V, J and clone size come from that table. This sample has about 220,000 clones, with roughly 84% found just once. The sequence was collected from a man aged 35 to 55 with active or convalescent COVID-19. The chain links TRBV7-8 to TRBJ2-5, with a weak D call TRBD2 (5 bases). The sample taken for sequencing was peripheral blood. CDR3 DNA sequence: TGTGCCAGCAGCCTCCGATCTAGCCTTCGGGAGACCCAGTACTTC. Translation: CASSLRSSLRETQYF. Full variable domain (remainder filled in from reference TRBV7-8 and TRBJ2-5): GAGVSQSPRYKVAKRGQDVALRCDPISGHVSLFWYQQALGQGPEFLTYFQNEAQLDKSGLPSDRFFAERPEGSVSTLKIQRTQQEDSAVYLCASSLRSSLRETQYFGPGTRLLVL.